These 2 T cell receptor beta chains were sequenced from one sample in a study of blood T cell repertoires in COVID-19. Data came from immunoSEQ multiplex PCR; TCRdb stores just in-frame clones and leaves some out. Of some 150,000 clones in the sample, around three quarters are singletons; the top ten hold about 8.7%. Sequencing was carried out using peripheral blood. The receptors shown here come from a man aged 45-60 years with active or convalescent COVID-19.

For the CDR3, the DNA is TGTGCCAGCAGCTTAGTTCCAGGCGCCTCCAATTCACCCCTCCACTTT. It yields the protein CASSLVPGASNSPLHF. V is TRBV11-1 and J is TRBJ1-6; no clear D. V lost 1 base and J 7 bases, leaving 14 bases between the germline ends. The CDR3 extends over 16 amino acids. The germline gives CDR1 SGHAT, CDR2 FQDESV (reference sequence).

The V and J genes are TRBV7-3 and TRBJ2-1, with a possible D match to TRBD2 (6 bases). Germline CDR1 is SGHTA and CDR2 is FQGTGA. Trimming took 5 bases from V and 7 from J, leaving 15 bases between them. The CDR3 runs 14 residues. The CDR3 loop is CASSPRETWNEQFF. Written as DNA, the CDR3 is TGTGCCAGCAGCCCCCGGGAGACTTGGAATGAGCAGTTCTTC.